This TCR beta chain was identified during a study of shared T cell receptors in the human thymus. Germline CDR1 and CDR2: WSHSY and SAAADI. Trimming stripped 3 bases from V and 3 bases from J, with 21 bases between. The CDR3 spans 17 residues. Generated by immunoSEQ multiplex PCR, the TCRdb table keeps only in-frame clones and is missing some. The sample has hundreds of thousands of clones; about 89% are singletons. This sample also belongs to another study, concerning human thymus T cells. Per that paper: All donors were healthy Finnish infants who were undergoing corrective surgery to treat congenital heart defects. A high degree of thymic repertoire overlap among unrelated individuals was reported in related research.

The receptor was isolated from a boy in the first two years of life with a congenital heart defect. The sequenced sample consisted of thymocytes. J is TRBJ2-7 and V is TRBV10-2; weak D call: TRBD2 (6 bases). The CDR3 coding sequence is TGCGCCAGCAGTGACCTCCGAGCGGTAGCTAGCGTCTACGAGCAGTACTTC. Protein sequence: CASSDLRAVASVYEQYF.